Following are 22 T cell receptor beta chains from one sample sequenced in a study of T cells after somatic rescue of genetic block. Sequenced by immunoSEQ multiplex PCR; TCRdb stores in-frame clones only, minus some. The data show roughly 120,000 clones, with 75% to 95% seen just once and more than 1.4% held by the top ten. Material for sequencing was peripheral blood mononuclear cells (PBMCs). Receptors were obtained from a woman aged 18-29 years.

This clone was detected a few times. This chain uses TRBV4-3 with TRBJ2-2, with D hard to call. Germline-derived CDR1 and CDR2 are LGHNA and YSLEER. The CDR3 loop spans 16 amino acids. Trimming shortened V by 1 base and J by 6 bases, and 15 bases separated the two germline ends. DNA for the CDR3: TGCGCCAGCAGCCAAGTTGGTGGTCAATCAGCCGGGGAGCTGTTTTTT. This gives the protein CASSQVGGQSAGELFF.

The rearrangement joins TRBV7-3 to TRBJ2-5; 10 bases are shared with TRBD2. Germline trimming cut 1 base from V and 5 bases from J; bases unmatched to any gene: 10. Per germline, CDR1 SGHTA and CDR2 FQGTGA. This CDR3 comprises 17 residues. The CDR3 spells CASSLSSGGPEVETQYF. Here the CDR3 DNA reads TGTGCCAGCAGCTTAAGTAGCGGGGGGCCGGAGGTGGAGACCCAGTACTTC.

V usage is TRBV2 and J usage is TRBJ2-1; D is undetermined. Trimming took 3 bases from V and 7 from J, leaving 7 bases between them. Germline V gene lookup returns CDR1 SNHLY and CDR2 FYNNEI. The CDR3 spans 12 residues. The CDR3 reads CASSEGRNEQFF. DNA of the CDR3: TGTGCCAGCAGTGAGGGCCGGAATGAGCAGTTCTTC. Drawing the rest from reference TRBV2 and TRBJ2-1, the complete variable domain is EPEVTQTPSHQVTQMGQEVILRCVPISNHLYFYWYRQILGQKVEFLVSFYNNEISEKSEIFDDQFSVERPDGSNFTLKIRSTKLEDSAMYFCASSEGRNEQFFGPGTRLTVL.

The chain combines TRBV30 with TRBJ1-3; D remains unclear. The CDR3 sequence is 14 residues long. CDR1 is GTSNPN, CDR2 SVGIG, per germline (reference sequence). Trimming removed 3 bases from V and 3 bases from J, with 12 bases in between. The CDR3 coding sequence is TGTGCCTGGAGCCTCCTCGGGGTTGGAAACACCATATATTTT. Encoded protein: CAWSLLGVGNTIYF. The full variable domain, completed using reference TRBV30 and TRBJ1-3, is SQTIHQWPATLVQPVGSPLSLECTVEGTSNPNLYWYRQAAGRGLQLLFYSVGIGQISSEVPQNLSASRPQDRQFILSSKKLLLSDSGFYLCAWSLLGVGNTIYFGEGSWLTVV.

The chain uses TRBV30 and TRBJ1-3, with D perhaps TRBD1 (5 bases). CDR1 and CDR2 from the germline V gene are GTSNPN and SVGIG (reference sequence). The CDR3 is 13 residues long. The V and J ends lost 3 bases and 2 bases respectively, with 8 bases between them. CDR3 in amino acids: CAWSGGTGNTIYF. The CDR3 DNA sequence: TGTGCCTGGAGCGGGGGAACTGGAAACACCATATATTTT.

This clone was counted between two and nine times. The chain is built from TRBV5-4 and TRBJ1-6; no definite D call. The CDR3 is 14 residues long. V was clipped by 2 bases and J by 6 bases, with 9 bases between them. Germline loops: CDR1 SGHNT, CDR2 YYREEE (reference sequence). The CDR3 region has the DNA TGTGCCAGCAGCTTAAGCGGGCCTAATTCACCCCTCCACTTT. It codes for CASSLSGPNSPLHF.

The rearrangement joins TRBV5-8 to TRBJ2-5, with D uncertain. CDR3 length: 13 residues. Germline V gives CDR1 SGHTS, CDR2 YDEGEE. With 3 bases removed from V and 7 bases from J, the gap between germline ends came to 13 bases. The CDR3 sequence: CASSSKGSGTQYF. The CDR3 DNA is TGTGCCAGCAGCTCTAAGGGCTCGGGGACCCAGTACTTC.

The gene calls are TRBV7-2 and TRBJ2-5, with 13 bases fitting TRBD2. CDR1 and CDR2 (germline): SGHTA, FQGNSA. The CDR3 spans 15 residues. J lost 2 bases, V lost 5 bases, and 2 bases had no gene match. This CDR3 reads CASSTGLAGQETQYF. In nucleotides, the CDR3 is TGTGCCAGCAGCACGGGACTAGCGGGGCAAGAGACCCAGTACTTC. Full variable domain (outside the CDR3, taken from reference TRBV7-2 and TRBJ2-5): GAGVSQSPSNKVTEKGKDVELRCDPISGHTALYWYRQSLGQGLEFLIYFQGNSAPDKSGLPSDRFSAERTGGSVSTLTIQRTQQEDSAVYLCASSTGLAGQETQYFGPGTRLLVL.

The chain couples TRBV7-9 to TRBJ2-5; 10 bases line up with TRBD1. CDR3 length: 15 residues. Germline V CDR1 and CDR2: SEHNR, FQNEAQ (reference sequence). The CDR3 nucleotides read TGTGCGGCGGGGCCGGGACAGGGGATCCAAGAGACCCAGTACTTC. Translation: CAAGPGQGIQETQYF.

The chain has TRBV30 and TRBJ1-6; D call uncertain. The CDR3 is made up of 14 amino acids. The ends were cut back, 0 bases at V and 7 bases at J, with 10 bases in the middle. Per germline, CDR1 GTSNPN and CDR2 SVGIG (reference sequence). As DNA, the CDR3 is TGTGCCTGGAGTGTAGACGAAACCAATTCACCCCTCCACTTT. Its protein product is CAWSVDETNSPLHF.

Details on this clone: At one boundary the junction diverges from the germline segment, which might be a read error. The CDR3 spells CAGSQAPFSYEQYF. The CDR3 nucleotides are TGTGCCGGCAGCCAAGCCCCCTTCTCCTACGAGCAGTACTTC. This chain uses TRBV9 with TRBJ2-7; D call uncertain. Germline V CDR1 and CDR2: SGDLS, YYNGEE. The CDR3 runs 14 residues. The whole variable domain, filled in from reference TRBV9 and TRBJ2-7, reads DSGVTQTPKHLITATGQRVTLRCSPRSGDLSVYWYQQSLDQGLQFLIQYYNGEERAKGNILERFSAQQFPDLHSELNLSSLELGDSALYFCAGSQAPFSYEQYFGPGTRLTVT.

V is TRBV6-5 and J is TRBJ2-7, with D hard to call. Per the germline V gene, CDR1 is MNHEY and CDR2 is SVGAGI. This CDR3 has 13 amino acids. Trimming shortened V by 7 bases and J by 3 bases, and 13 bases separated the two germline ends. The CDR3 sequence: CASTPRLGYEQYF. The CDR3 DNA reads as TGTGCCAGCACTCCTCGGCTAGGCTACGAGCAGTACTTC.

This clone was observed once. This chain connects TRBV2 to TRBJ1-6; TRBD1 aligns across 9 bases. V gave up 7 bases and J gave up 5 bases; unmatched junction bases: 6. This CDR3 region has 15 residues. Germline V lookup: CDR1 SNHLY, CDR2 FYNNEI. CDR3 sequence: CASTSQGANNSPLHF. In nucleotides, the CDR3 is TGTGCCAGCACCTCACAGGGGGCCAATAATTCACCCCTCCACTTT.

This sequence joins TRBV9 and TRBJ2-7, with unresolved D. Trimming left V 4 bases short and J 2 bases short, with 16 bases between. The CDR3 is 15 amino acids. CDR1 and CDR2 from the germline V gene are SGDLS and YYNGEE. As DNA, the CDR3 is TGTGCCAGCAGCCCCCATGAGGCAGTCACCTACGAGCAGTACTTC. Translation: CASSPHEAVTYEQYF.

Only a few counts were recorded for this clone. The rearrangement links TRBV28 to TRBJ2-3; D gene ambiguous. CDR3 size: 13 residues. Germline values: CDR1 MDHEN, CDR2 SYDVKM. V was trimmed by 7 bases and J by 1 base, leaving 9 bases between them. CDR3 protein: CASILSGTDTQYF. CDR3 DNA: TGTGCCAGCATCTTGAGTGGCACAGATACGCAGTATTTT.

The gene calls are TRBV30 and TRBJ1-5; 10 nucleotides line up with TRBD1. The junction had 10 bases not matched to a gene; V was cut back by 7 bases and J by 7 bases. CDR1 and CDR2 from the germline V gene are GTSNPN and SVGIG (reference sequence). The CDR3 totals 14 residues. DNA of the CDR3: TGTGCCTACCAGGACAGGGGGAATTGGCAGCCCCAGCATTTT. Translation gives CAYQDRGNWQPQHF.

The chain couples TRBV30 to TRBJ1-1, with D possibly TRBD1 on 5 matching bases. CDR3 length: 15 residues. Germline V CDR1 and CDR2: GTSNPN, SVGIG (reference sequence). V shed 0 bases and J shed 3 bases, with 14 bases lying between them. CDR3 DNA sequence: TGTGCCTGGAGTGTACTGACCGGGGGTGACACTGAAGCTTTCTTT. The encoded protein is CAWSVLTGGDTEAFF.

This rearrangement joins TRBV9 to TRBJ1-6; D might be TRBD1 (6 bases). In germline, CDR1 is SGDLS, CDR2 YYNGEE. This CDR3 spans 14 amino acids. With 4 bases removed from V and 6 bases from J, the gap between germline ends came to 11 bases. The CDR3 coding sequence is TGTGCCAGCAGCCGATGGACAGTTAATTCACCCCTCCACTTT. This sequence encodes CASSRWTVNSPLHF. The full variable domain, its missing parts supplied by reference TRBV9 and TRBJ1-6, is DSGVTQTPKHLITATGQRVTLRCSPRSGDLSVYWYQQSLDQGLQFLIQYYNGEERAKGNILERFSAQQFPDLHSELNLSSLELGDSALYFCASSRWTVNSPLHFGNGTRLTVT.

This rearrangement joins TRBV2 to TRBJ1-6; possible D gene TRBD1, 6 bases. Trimming removed 6 bases from V and 0 bases from J, with 12 bases in between. The CDR3 consists of 16 residues. Per germline, CDR1 SNHLY and CDR2 FYNNEI. The CDR3 protein is CASSYRAGSYNSPLHF. CDR3 bases: TGTGCCAGCAGCTACAGGGCAGGCTCCTATAATTCACCCCTCCACTTT.

The V gene is TRBV7-9, the J gene TRBJ1-2; 7 bases line up with TRBD1. In germline, CDR1 is SEHNR, CDR2 FQNEAQ (reference sequence). The J segment lost 7 bases and the V segment lost 6 bases, leaving 14 bases of the junction unmatched. CDR3 length equals 15 residues. CDR3 nucleotides: TGTGCCAGCAGTCCCCGCGGACAGGCCGTTGGTGGCTACACCTTC. Its protein is CASSPRGQAVGGYTF. Drawing the rest from reference TRBV7-9 and TRBJ1-2, the complete variable domain is DTGVSQNPRHKITKRGQNVTFRCDPISEHNRLYWYRQTLGQGPEFLTYFQNEAQLEKSRLLSDRFSAERPKGSFSTLEIQRTEQGDSAMYLCASSPRGQAVGGYTFGSGTRLTVV.

The chain carries TRBV12-5 and TRBJ1-1; D gene unclear. CDR3 length: 11 amino acids. V dropped 3 bases and J dropped 5 bases, with 4 bases sitting between them. Germline CDR1 reads LGHNT; CDR2 reads FRNRAP. CDR3 nucleotides: TGTGCTAGTGGTTTATATACTGAAGCTTTCTTT. Protein: CASGLYTEAFF.

The V gene is TRBV7-3, the J gene TRBJ1-1; TRBD1 agrees at 7 bases. CDR3 length equals 15 residues. The germline V gene encodes CDR1 SGHTA and CDR2 FQGTGA. The V gene end was trimmed by 0 bases and the J gene end by 11 bases; junction bases not matched to a gene: 12. The CDR3 DNA reads TGTGCCAGCAGCTTAACTCACAAGGGGGCAGGTAGGGCTTTCTTT. This gives the protein CASSLTHKGAGRAFF.